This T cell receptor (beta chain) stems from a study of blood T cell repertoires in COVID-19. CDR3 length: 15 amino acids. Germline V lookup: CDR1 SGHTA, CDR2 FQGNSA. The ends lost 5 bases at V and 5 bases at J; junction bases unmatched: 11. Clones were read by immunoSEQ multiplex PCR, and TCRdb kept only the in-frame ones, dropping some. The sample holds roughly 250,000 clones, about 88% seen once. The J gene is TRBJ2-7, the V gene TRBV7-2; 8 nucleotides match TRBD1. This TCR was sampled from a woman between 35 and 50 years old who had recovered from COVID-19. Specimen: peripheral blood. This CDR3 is CASSLLGAGGDEQYF. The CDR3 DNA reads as TGTGCCAGCAGCCTATTAGGGGCAGGGGGCGACGAGCAGTACTTC.